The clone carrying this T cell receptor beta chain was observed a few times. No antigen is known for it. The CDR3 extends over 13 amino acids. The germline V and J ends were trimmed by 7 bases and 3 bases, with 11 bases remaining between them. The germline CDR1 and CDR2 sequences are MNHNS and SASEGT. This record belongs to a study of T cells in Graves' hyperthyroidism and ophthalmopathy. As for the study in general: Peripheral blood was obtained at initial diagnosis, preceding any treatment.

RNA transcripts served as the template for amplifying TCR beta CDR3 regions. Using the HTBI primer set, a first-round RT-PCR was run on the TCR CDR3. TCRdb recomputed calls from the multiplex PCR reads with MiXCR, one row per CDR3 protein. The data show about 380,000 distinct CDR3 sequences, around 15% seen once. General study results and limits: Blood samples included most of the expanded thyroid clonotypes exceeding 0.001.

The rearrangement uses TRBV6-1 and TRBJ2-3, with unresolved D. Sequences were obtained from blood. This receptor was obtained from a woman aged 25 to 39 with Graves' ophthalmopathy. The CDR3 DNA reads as TGTGCCAGCAAAATCCCCGGGACAGATACGCAGTATTTT. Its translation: CASKIPGTDTQYF.